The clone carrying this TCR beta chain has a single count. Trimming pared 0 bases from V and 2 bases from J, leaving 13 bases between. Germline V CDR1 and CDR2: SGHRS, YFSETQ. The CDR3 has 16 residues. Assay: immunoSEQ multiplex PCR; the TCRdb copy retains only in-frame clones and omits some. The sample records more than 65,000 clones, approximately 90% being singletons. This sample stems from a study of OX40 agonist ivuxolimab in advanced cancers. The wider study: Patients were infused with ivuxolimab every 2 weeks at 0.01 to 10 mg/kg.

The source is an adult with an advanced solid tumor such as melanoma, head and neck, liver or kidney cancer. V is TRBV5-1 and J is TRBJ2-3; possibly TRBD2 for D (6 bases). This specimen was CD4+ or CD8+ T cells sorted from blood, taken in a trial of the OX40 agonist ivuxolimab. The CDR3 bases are TGCGCCAGCAGCTTGGGGGTACTAGCCCCCACAGATACGCAGTATTTT. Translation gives CASSLGVLAPTDTQYF. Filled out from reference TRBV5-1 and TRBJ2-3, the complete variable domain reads KAGVTQTPRYLIKTRGQQVTLSCSPISGHRSVSWYQQTPGQGLQFLFEYFSETQRNKGNFPGRFSGRQFSNSRSEMNVSTLELGDSALYLCASSLGVLAPTDTQYFGPGTRLTVL.